This TCR beta chain was sequenced during a study of T cells in localized non-small cell lung cancer. Sequencing was performed with immunoSEQ multiplex PCR; in TCRdb, only in-frame clones are kept and a portion is missing. The repertoire consists of roughly 30,000 clones, with 92% occurring once and the leading ten covering about 4%. V lost 3 bases and J lost 3, with 9 bases in between. CDR3 length: 14 amino acids. Per the germline V gene, CDR1 is ENHRY and CDR2 is SYGVKD. The source material was peripheral blood mononuclear cells, sampled before any cancer treatment. The rearrangement links TRBV10-3 to TRBJ1-5, with D uncertain. The TCR originated in a woman aged 40-69 years with stage III lung adenocarcinoma. The CDR3 coding sequence is TGTGCCATCAGTGAACGGCAGTCCAATCAGCCCCAGCATTTT. Residues: CAISERQSNQPQHF.